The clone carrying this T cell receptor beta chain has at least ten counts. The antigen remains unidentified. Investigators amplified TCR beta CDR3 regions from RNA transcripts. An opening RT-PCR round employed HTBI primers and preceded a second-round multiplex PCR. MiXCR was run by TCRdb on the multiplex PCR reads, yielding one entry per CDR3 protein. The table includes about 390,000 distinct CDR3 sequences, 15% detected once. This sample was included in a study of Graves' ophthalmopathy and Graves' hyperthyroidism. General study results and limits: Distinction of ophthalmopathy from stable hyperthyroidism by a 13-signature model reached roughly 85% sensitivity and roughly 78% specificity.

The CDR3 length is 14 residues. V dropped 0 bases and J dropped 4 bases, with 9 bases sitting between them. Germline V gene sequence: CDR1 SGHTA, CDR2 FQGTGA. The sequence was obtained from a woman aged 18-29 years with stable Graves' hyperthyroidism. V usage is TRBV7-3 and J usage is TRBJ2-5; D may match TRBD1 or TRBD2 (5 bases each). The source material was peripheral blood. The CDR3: CASSLTGVGETQYF. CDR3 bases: TGTGCCAGCAGCTTAACGGGGGTTGGAGAGACCCAGTACTTC.